A single TCR beta chain is shown here with its context. No antigen is known for it. Data came from immunoSEQ multiplex PCR; TCRdb stores just in-frame clones and leaves some out. The table lists just under 65,000 clones, about 87% of them singletons. The sample comes from a study of PD-1 blockade in mismatch repair-deficient tumors. Study results and limitations: After pembrolizumab, tumor-resident clones rose rapidly, then generally contracted before radiologic responses.

The TCR-sequenced patients were a few responders to pembrolizumab. Sequencing used peripheral blood, obtained 52 weeks after starting pembrolizumab. The sequence derives from an adult with mismatch repair-deficient cancer.

Here the CDR3 DNA reads TGTGCCAGCAGTTTAGAGGTAGCGGGGGGTGATGAGCAGTTCTTC. It translates to CASSLEVAGGDEQFF. The genes are TRBV27 and TRBJ2-1; 10 bases align to TRBD2. CDR3 length: 15 residues. With V trimmed by 2 bases and J by 8 bases, 6 bases remained unmatched. Per the germline V gene, CDR1 is MNHEY and CDR2 is SMNVEV (reference sequence).